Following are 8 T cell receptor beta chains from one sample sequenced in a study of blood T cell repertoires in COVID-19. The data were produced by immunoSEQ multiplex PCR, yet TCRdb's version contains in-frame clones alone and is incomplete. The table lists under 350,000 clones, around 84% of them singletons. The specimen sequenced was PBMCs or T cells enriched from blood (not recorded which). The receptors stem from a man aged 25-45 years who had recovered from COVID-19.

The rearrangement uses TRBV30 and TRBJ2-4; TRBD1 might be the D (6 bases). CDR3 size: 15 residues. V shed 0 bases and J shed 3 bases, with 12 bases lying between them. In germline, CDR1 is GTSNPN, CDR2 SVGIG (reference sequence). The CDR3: CAWSVGVTGKNIQYF. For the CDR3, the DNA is TGTGCCTGGAGTGTAGGGGTGACAGGCAAAAACATTCAGTACTTC.

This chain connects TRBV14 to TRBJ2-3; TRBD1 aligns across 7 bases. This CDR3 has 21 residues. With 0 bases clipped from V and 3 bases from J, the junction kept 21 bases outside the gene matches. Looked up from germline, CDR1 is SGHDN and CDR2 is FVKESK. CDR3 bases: TGTGCCAGCAGCCAAGATTCGCAGGGGGTTCGGTCACCCGGTGGTACAGATACGCAGTATTTT. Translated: CASSQDSQGVRSPGGTDTQYF.

The CDR3 protein is CASSFPAGQNNQPQHF. For the CDR3, the DNA is TGTGCCAGCAGTTTTCCAGCTGGACAGAACAATCAGCCCCAGCATTTT. V is TRBV28 and J is TRBJ1-5, with D possibly matching TRBD1 (6 bases). Germline V gene lookup returns CDR1 MDHEN and CDR2 SYDVKM. CDR3 length equals 16 residues. Trimming stripped 3 bases from V and 3 bases from J, with 15 bases between.

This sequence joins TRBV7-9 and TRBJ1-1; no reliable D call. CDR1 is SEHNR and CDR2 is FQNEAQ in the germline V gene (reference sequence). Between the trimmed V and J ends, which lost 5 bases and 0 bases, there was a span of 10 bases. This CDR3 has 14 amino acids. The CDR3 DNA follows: TGTGCCAGCAGCCCCTCTCGGGTGAACACTGAAGCTTTCTTT. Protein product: CASSPSRVNTEAFF. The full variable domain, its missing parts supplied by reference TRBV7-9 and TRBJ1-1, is DTGVSQNPRHKITKRGQNVTFRCDPISEHNRLYWYRQTLGQGPEFLTYFQNEAQLEKSRLLSDRFSAERPKGSFSTLEIQRTEQGDSAMYLCASSPSRVNTEAFFGQGTRLTVV.

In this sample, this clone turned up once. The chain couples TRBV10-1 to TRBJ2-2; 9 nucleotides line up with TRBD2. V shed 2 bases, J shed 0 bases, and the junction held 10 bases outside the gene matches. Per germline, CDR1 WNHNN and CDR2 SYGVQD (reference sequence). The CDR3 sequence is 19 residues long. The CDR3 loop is CASSEIAGVLGSNTGELFF. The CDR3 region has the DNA TGCGCCAGCAGTGAGATAGCGGGAGTTTTGGGATCGAACACCGGGGAGCTGTTTTTT.

Written as DNA, the CDR3 is TGTGCCAGCAGTTTGACTTACGGAATCAAAAACATTCAGTACTTC. As protein: CASSLTYGIKNIQYF. The rearrangement links TRBV6-2 or TRBV6-3 to TRBJ2-4; unclear D gene. CDR1 and CDR2 (germline): MNHEY, SVGEGT. The CDR3 spans 15 residues. Trimming cost V 4 bases and J 3 bases, with 13 bases left between them.

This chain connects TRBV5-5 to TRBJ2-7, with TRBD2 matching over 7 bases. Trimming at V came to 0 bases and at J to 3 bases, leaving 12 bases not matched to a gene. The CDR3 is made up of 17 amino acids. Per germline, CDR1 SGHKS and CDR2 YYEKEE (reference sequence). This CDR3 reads CASSLALGLRESYEQYF. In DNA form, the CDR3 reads TGTGCCAGCAGCTTGGCGCTGGGACTAAGGGAGAGCTACGAGCAGTACTTC. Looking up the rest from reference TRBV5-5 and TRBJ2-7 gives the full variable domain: DAGVTQSPTHLIKTRGQQVTLRCSPISGHKSVSWYQQVLGQGPQFIFQYYEKEERGRGNFPDRFSARQFPNYSSELNVNALLLGDSALYLCASSLALGLRESYEQYFGPGTRLTVT.

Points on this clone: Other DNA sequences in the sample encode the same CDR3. The CDR3 DNA sequence: TGTGCCAGCAGCCCCGGACAGGGATACACTGAAGCTTTCTTT. Translation gives CASSPGQGYTEAFF. This rearrangement joins TRBV11-2 to TRBJ1-1; 8 positions match TRBD1. V lost 5 bases to trimming and J lost 3 bases; unmatched junction nucleotides: 5. Germline assignment: CDR1 SGHAT and CDR2 FQNNGV. This CDR3 has 14 amino acids.